The clone carrying this T cell receptor beta chain is deemed large. What it recognizes is unknown. From live CD3+CD8+TCRalphabeta+ cells, four PD-1 and/or TIGIT subsets were sorted. These data come from a study of circulating CD8 cells and anti-PD-1 response in melanoma. Whole-study findings and limits: Published repertoire comparisons used only baseline and M1 samples from a small cohort with few responders.

Each library started from about 15 ng of total RNA using the QIAseq Immune Repertoire TCR panel. TCRdb analysed the reads with MiXCR anew, one entry per CDR3 protein. The sample records about 380 distinct CDR3 sequences, approximately 4.4% being singletons. The germline gives CDR1 SGHKS, CDR2 YYEKEE (reference sequence). This CDR3 comprises 14 residues. Trimming took 4 bases from V and 6 from J, leaving 14 bases between them. The TCR was taken from a human donor with melanoma. The specimen was CD8+ T cells from PBMCs, collected at baseline or after one month of anti-PD-1 therapy (not recorded which). The chain carries TRBV5-5 and TRBJ1-5, with D maybe TRBD1 (5 bases). The CDR3 sequence is CASSPGMGGQPQHF. In DNA, the CDR3 is TGTGCCAGCAGCCCAGGGATGGGAGGTCAGCCCCAGCATTTT.